The 27 T cell receptor beta chains in this list originate from one sample, sequenced in a study of T cells expressing NK-cell markers. TCRdb reprocessed the 5' RACE reads, keeping one entry per CDR3 protein, no DNA. This sample contains some 390,000 distinct CDR3 sequences. The sample comprised blood T cells: a sorted CD56 or NKG2C T cell subset, CD4+ or CD8+ T cells, or bulk PBMC T cells (not recorded which). These receptors all stem from a woman in her 50s in good health.

V usage is TRBV19 and J usage is TRBJ2-1; TCRdb designates TRBD2, a call that cannot be tested without DNA. Germline V lookup: CDR1 LNHDA, CDR2 SQIVND (reference sequence). This CDR3 is 17 amino acids long. The CDR3 loop is CASSMGPLAGVYNEQFF.

This sequence joins TRBV6-5 and TRBJ2-2; TCRdb designates TRBD1, a call that cannot be tested without DNA. CDR1 and CDR2 from the germline V gene are MNHEY and SVGAGI. The CDR3 length is 15 residues. The CDR3 protein is CASSWSGVDTGELFF.

The chain has TRBV4-1 and TRBJ2-3; with no DNA, the TCRdb D assignment of TRBD2 cannot be verified. Per the germline V gene, CDR1 is MGHRA and CDR2 is YSYEKL. This CDR3 has 17 residues. The CDR3 loop is CASSQPTSGRAGDTQYF.

This chain connects TRBV7-9 to TRBJ1-4; TCRdb's D call of TRBD1 is untestable without DNA. CDR1 is SEHNR and CDR2 is FQNEAQ in the germline V gene (reference sequence). The CDR3 loop spans 18 amino acids. CDR3 sequence: CASSSTGQVEGGSEKLFF.

V and J are TRBV27 and TRBJ2-5. The CDR3 runs 13 residues. CDR1 and CDR2 from the germline V gene are MNHEY and SMNVEV (reference sequence). Here the CDR3 reads CASSLDRRETQYF.

This sequence joins TRBV7-9 and TRBJ2-1; the TCRdb D gene call, TRBD1, has no DNA to confirm it. Germline CDR1 is SEHNR and CDR2 is FQNEAQ (reference sequence). The CDR3 has 17 residues. The CDR3 spells CASSLGAGGNRADEQFF.

V and J are TRBV5-1 and TRBJ2-3; TCRdb returns TRBD1, unconfirmable since there is no DNA. Per the germline V gene, CDR1 is SGHRS and CDR2 is YFSETQ. The CDR3 sequence is 16 residues long. The chain's CDR3 is CASSPRPGQGTDTQYF. Looking up the rest from reference TRBV5-1 and TRBJ2-3 gives the full variable domain: KAGVTQTPRYLIKTRGQQVTLSCSPISGHRSVSWYQQTPGQGLQFLFEYFSETQRNKGNFPGRFSGRQFSNSRSEMNVSTLELGDSALYLCASSPRPGQGTDTQYFGPGTRLTVL.

V is TRBV29-1 and J is TRBJ2-5; TCRdb's D gene call, TRBD1, goes unchecked for lack of DNA. The CDR3 has 13 amino acids. Germline values: CDR1 SQVTM, CDR2 ANQGSEA. The CDR3 here is CSVEVGAQETQYF.

The chain couples TRBV6-2 or TRBV6-3 to TRBJ2-5; the TRBD2 assignment by TCRdb is unverifiable without DNA. CDR1 is MNHEY and CDR2 is SVGEGT in the germline V gene. CDR3 length equals 14 residues. CDR3: CASSARVRGGTQYF.

J is TRBJ2-2 and V is TRBV24-1; no DNA is available, so the TRBD2 call from TCRdb remains unchecked. The CDR3 is 20 residues long. CDR1 is KGHDR, CDR2 SFDVKD, per germline. CDR3 region: CATRPNNVLSGSGLTGELFF.

This chain uses TRBV12-3 or TRBV12-4 with TRBJ1-2. The CDR3 loop spans 14 amino acids. The CDR3 loop reads CASSTGPLRYGYTF.

V and J are TRBV14 and TRBJ2-3; the TRBD2 assignment by TCRdb is unverifiable without DNA. Germline CDR1 reads SGHDN; CDR2 reads FVKESK. The CDR3 contains 16 residues. CDR3 amino acids: CASSQDFRGGLDTQYF.

The chain is built from TRBV29-1 and TRBJ1-4. The CDR3 extends over 14 amino acids. Germline CDR1 is SQVTM and CDR2 is ANQGSEA. The CDR3 loop reads CSVKGADKGPKLFF.

The V gene is TRBV3-1, the J gene TRBJ2-3. The CDR3 extends over 14 amino acids. Germline V gives CDR1 LGHDT, CDR2 YNNKEL (reference sequence). The CDR3 sequence is CASSKIGEPDTQYF.

This chain uses TRBV5-1 with TRBJ1-6; TCRdb proposes TRBD1, but this gene call is untestable without DNA. CDR1 and CDR2 from the germline V gene are SGHRS and YFSETQ. There are 15 residues in the CDR3. The CDR3: CASSNGQRSNSPLHF.

This rearrangement joins TRBV20-1 to TRBJ2-1; TCRdb designates TRBD2, a call that cannot be tested without DNA. The CDR3 extends over 14 amino acids. The germline V gene encodes CDR1 DFQATT and CDR2 SNEGSKA (reference sequence). CDR3 sequence: CSAREGRSYNEQFF.

The J gene is TRBJ2-5, the V gene TRBV3-1; TCRdb's assignment of TRBD1 cannot be checked, as there is no DNA. From germline, CDR1 is LGHDT and CDR2 YNNKEL (reference sequence). This CDR3 region has 12 residues. CDR3 residues: CASSRPTETQYF.

The chain is built from TRBV5-1 and TRBJ2-2; without DNA, the TCRdb call of TRBD1 cannot be checked. Germline V gene data show CDR1 as SGHRS and CDR2 as YFSETQ. The CDR3 is 15 residues long. CDR3 region: CASRPDRRNTGELFF.

The chain recombines TRBV12-3 or TRBV12-4 with TRBJ1-1; TCRdb selects TRBD1, and the lack of DNA leaves this call unchecked. CDR3 size: 14 residues. The CDR3 here is CASSLQGARTEAFF.

This rearrangement joins TRBV7-6 to TRBJ1-5. CDR3 length: 17 residues. Germline loops: CDR1 SGHVS, CDR2 FNYEAQ. The CDR3 reads CASSLAPNIHENQPQHF.

The chain recombines TRBV7-2 with TRBJ2-2; there is no DNA to check the TCRdb D call of TRBD2. In germline, CDR1 is SGHTA, CDR2 FQGNSA. There are 14 residues in the CDR3. CDR3 in amino acids: CASSRPLFTGELFF. Filled out from reference TRBV7-2 and TRBJ2-2, the complete variable domain reads GAGVSQSPSNKVTEKGKDVELRCDPISGHTALYWYRQSLGQGLEFLIYFQGNSAPDKSGLPSDRFSAERTGGSVSTLTIQRTQQEDSAVYLCASSRPLFTGELFFGEGSRLTVL.

The V call is TRBV25-1, the J call TRBJ1-2; the TCRdb call, TRBD1, lacks DNA for checking. The CDR3 has 11 amino acids. Germline V gene data show CDR1 as MGHDK and CDR2 as SYGVNS. CDR3 protein: CASSGGNGYTF.

J is TRBJ2-7 and V is TRBV4-1; lacking DNA, the TRBD2 call made by TCRdb goes unchecked. The CDR3 sequence is 17 residues long. Germline V lookup: CDR1 MGHRA, CDR2 YSYEKL. Here the CDR3 reads CASSQERNSDSSYEQYF.

The V gene is TRBV27, the J gene TRBJ1-1. Germline V gene data show CDR1 as MNHEY and CDR2 as SMNVEV (reference sequence). The CDR3 runs 16 residues. This chain's CDR3 is CASSLSVGVLNTEAFF.

J is TRBJ2-3 and V is TRBV7-8; TCRdb designates TRBD1, a call that cannot be tested without DNA. The CDR3 is 16 residues long. Germline lookup yields CDR1 SGHVS and CDR2 FQNEAQ. This CDR3 is CASSLPPGKRPDTQYF.

V is TRBV4-1 and J is TRBJ2-2; the D call of TRBD2 rests on TCRdb alone, since no DNA is present to check it. Looked up from germline, CDR1 is MGHRA and CDR2 is YSYEKL. This CDR3 is 15 amino acids long. Here the CDR3 reads CASSQEGLVTGELFF.

The chain uses TRBV6-2 or TRBV6-3 and TRBJ2-1; TCRdb selects TRBD1, and the lack of DNA leaves this call unchecked. Germline assignment: CDR1 MNHEY and CDR2 SVGEGT. The CDR3 is 15 amino acids. This CDR3 reads CASRVDRGTYNEQFF.